This TCR beta chain was captured by sequencing in a study of blood T cell repertoires in COVID-19. Sequenced by immunoSEQ multiplex PCR; TCRdb stores in-frame clones only, minus some. This sample has about 220,000 clones, with more than 80% found just once. The CDR3 runs 12 residues. Germline V lookup: CDR1 MGHDK, CDR2 SYGVNS. Trimming cost V 5 bases and J 5 bases, with 9 bases left between them. The clonotype originates from a man aged 25 to 40 who had recovered from COVID-19. The source material was peripheral blood. J is TRBJ1-1 and V is TRBV25-1; D perhaps matches TRBD1 (6 bases). This CDR3 reads CASSQGITEAFF. DNA for the CDR3: TGTGCCAGCAGTCAGGGGATTACTGAAGCTTTCTTT. The full variable domain, completed using reference TRBV25-1 and TRBJ1-1, is EADIYQTPRYLVIGTGKKITLECSQTMGHDKMYWYQQDPGMELHLIHYSYGVNSTEKGDLSSESTVSRIRTEHFPLTLESARPSHTSQYLCASSQGITEAFFGQGTRLTVV.